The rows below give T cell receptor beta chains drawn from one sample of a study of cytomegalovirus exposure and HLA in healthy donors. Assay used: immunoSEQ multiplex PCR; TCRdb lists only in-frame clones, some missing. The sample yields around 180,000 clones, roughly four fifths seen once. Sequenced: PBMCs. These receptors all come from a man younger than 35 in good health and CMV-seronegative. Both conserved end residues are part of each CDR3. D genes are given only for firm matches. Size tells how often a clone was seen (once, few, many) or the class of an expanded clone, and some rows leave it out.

cdr3_aa: CASSSQEYNYEQYF
cdr3_nt: TGTGCCAGCAGCTCACAGGAGTACAACTACGAGCAGTACTTC
v_call: TRBV7-8
clone_size: NA
d_call: NA
j_call: TRBJ2-7

cdr3_aa: CASSLPAMYTGELFF
cdr3_nt: TGTGCCAGCAGCTTACCCGCGATGTACACCGGGGAGCTGTTTTTT
v_call: TRBV7-6
clone_size: few
d_call: NA
j_call: TRBJ2-2

cdr3_aa: CASIDRGTSGRAGELFF
cdr3_nt: TGTGCCAGTATCGACCGAGGGACTAGCGGGAGAGCAGGGGAGCTGTTTTTT
v_call: TRBV19
clone_size: NA
d_call: TRBD2
j_call: TRBJ2-2

cdr3_aa: CASSFEQGSDEQYF
cdr3_nt: TGTGCCAGCAGCTTCGAACAGGGGTCGGACGAGCAGTACTTC
v_call: TRBV7-9
clone_size: NA
d_call: TRBD1
j_call: TRBJ2-7

cdr3_aa: CASSQRLLPSSYEQYF
cdr3_nt: TGTGCCAGCAGCCAACGGTTACTACCAAGCTCCTACGAGCAGTACTTC
v_call: TRBV4-2
clone_size: NA
d_call: NA
j_call: TRBJ2-7

cdr3_aa: CASTRRGETQYF
cdr3_nt: TGTGCCAGCACCCGAAGGGGAGAGACCCAGTACTTC
v_call: TRBV7-2
clone_size: NA
d_call: NA
j_call: TRBJ2-5

cdr3_aa: CASSVDGGMNTEAFF
cdr3_nt: TGTGCCAGCAGCGTAGATGGGGGCATGAACACTGAAGCTTTCTTT
v_call: TRBV9
clone_size: NA
d_call: NA
j_call: TRBJ1-1

cdr3_aa: CASSSLDRSYEQYF
cdr3_nt: TGTGCCAGCAGCTCCCTGGACAGGTCCTACGAGCAGTACTTC
v_call: TRBV7-2
clone_size: NA
d_call: TRBD1
j_call: TRBJ2-7

cdr3_aa: CASSTKERSWYQETQYF
cdr3_nt: TGTGCCAGCAGCACCAAGGAGCGGTCTTGGTACCAAGAGACCCAGTACTTC
v_call: TRBV7-2
clone_size: NA
d_call: NA
j_call: TRBJ2-5

cdr3_aa: CASSRNPGQTNTGELFF
cdr3_nt: TGTGCCAGCTCACGCAACCCGGGACAGACGAACACCGGGGAGCTGTTTTTT
v_call: TRBV18
clone_size: NA
d_call: TRBD1
j_call: TRBJ2-2

cdr3_aa: CASSPLAGFGYEQYF
cdr3_nt: TGTGCCAGCAGCCCCCTCGCAGGGTTCGGCTACGAGCAGTACTTC
v_call: TRBV5-4
clone_size: NA
d_call: NA
j_call: TRBJ2-7

cdr3_aa: CASSLELAGDTQYF
cdr3_nt: TGTGCCAGCAGCTTAGAGCTAGCAGGCGATACGCAGTATTTT
v_call: TRBV11-2
clone_size: few
d_call: NA
j_call: TRBJ2-3

cdr3_aa: CASSIDQLSGAMYEQYF
cdr3_nt: TGTGCCAGTAGTATAGATCAACTCTCAGGGGCGATGTACGAGCAGTACTTC
v_call: TRBV19
clone_size: NA
d_call: NA
j_call: TRBJ2-7

cdr3_aa: CASSSSGKANEQFF
cdr3_nt: TGTGCCAGCAGCTCTAGCGGGAAAGCCAATGAGCAGTTCTTC
v_call: TRBV7-9
clone_size: NA
d_call: TRBD2
j_call: TRBJ2-1

cdr3_aa: CASSIGQSSYNSPLHF
cdr3_nt: TGTGCCAGTAGTATCGGACAGAGCTCCTATAATTCACCCCTCCACTTT
v_call: TRBV19
clone_size: NA
d_call: NA
j_call: TRBJ1-6

cdr3_aa: CASNLMGASTDTQYF
cdr3_nt: TGCGCCAGCAACTTGATGGGGGCTAGCACAGATACGCAGTATTTT
v_call: TRBV5-1
clone_size: NA
d_call: NA
j_call: TRBJ2-3

cdr3_aa: CASSIGGGQETQYF
cdr3_nt: TGTGCCAGCAGCATAGGGGGGGGTCAAGAGACCCAGTACTTC
v_call: TRBV7-9
clone_size: NA
d_call: NA
j_call: TRBJ2-5

cdr3_aa: CASLGQLYYEQYF
cdr3_nt: TGTGCCAGCCTGGGACAGCTTTACTACGAGCAGTACTTC
v_call: TRBV6-1
clone_size: NA
d_call: TRBD1
j_call: TRBJ2-7

cdr3_aa: CASSFRLAGEGEQYF
cdr3_nt: TGTGCCAGCAGCTTTAGACTAGCGGGGGAGGGGGAGCAGTACTTC
v_call: TRBV7-2
clone_size: NA
d_call: TRBD2
j_call: TRBJ2-7

cdr3_aa: CASSPSGTGIVGELFF
cdr3_nt: TGCGCCAGCAGCCCGAGCGGGACAGGTATTGTCGGGGAGCTGTTTTTT
v_call: TRBV5-1
clone_size: NA
d_call: NA
j_call: TRBJ2-2

cdr3_aa: CASSLSRGFGGSYGYTF
cdr3_nt: TGTGCCAGCAGTTTATCTCGAGGTTTCGGGGGATCCTATGGCTACACCTTC
v_call: TRBV27
clone_size: NA
d_call: NA
j_call: TRBJ1-2

cdr3_aa: CASSLVGLGTGELFF
cdr3_nt: TGTGCCAGCAGCTTGGTAGGACTCGGCACCGGGGAGCTGTTTTTT
v_call: TRBV5-4
clone_size: NA
d_call: NA
j_call: TRBJ2-2

cdr3_aa: CASSALRTQYF
cdr3_nt: TGTGCCAGCAGCGCTCTGAGGACCCAGTACTTC
v_call: TRBV14
clone_size: NA
d_call: NA
j_call: TRBJ2-5

cdr3_aa: CASSLVRGLADQETQYF
cdr3_nt: TGCGCCAGCAGCTTGGTTCGGGGACTAGCGGACCAAGAGACCCAGTACTTC
v_call: TRBV5-1
clone_size: once
d_call: TRBD2
j_call: TRBJ2-5

cdr3_aa: CASSLDNLYGYTF
cdr3_nt: TGTGCCAGCAGCTTAGACAATCTCTATGGCTACACCTTC
v_call: TRBV7-2
clone_size: NA
d_call: NA
j_call: TRBJ1-2

cdr3_aa: CASSSTTGLPLYGYTF
cdr3_nt: TGTGCCAGCAGCTCCACAACAGGGCTCCCCCTATATGGCTACACCTTC
v_call: TRBV7-2
clone_size: NA
d_call: NA
j_call: TRBJ1-2

cdr3_aa: CASSSGTGGAWNEKLFF
cdr3_nt: TGCGCCAGCAGTTCCGGGACAGGGGGCGCTTGGAATGAAAAACTGTTTTTT
v_call: TRBV5-1
clone_size: NA
d_call: TRBD1
j_call: TRBJ1-4

cdr3_aa: CASSVGPYGYTF
cdr3_nt: TGTGCCAGCAGTGTTGGGCCCTATGGCTACACCTTC
v_call: TRBV2
clone_size: NA
d_call: NA
j_call: TRBJ1-2

cdr3_aa: CASSLSVSNVLTF
cdr3_nt: TGTGCCAGCAGCCTATCGGTGTCCAACGTCCTGACTTTC
v_call: TRBV11-3
clone_size: NA
d_call: NA
j_call: TRBJ2-6

cdr3_aa: CASSLTGPQETQYF
cdr3_nt: TGTGCCAGCAGCTTAACGGGGCCACAAGAGACCCAGTACTTC
v_call: TRBV7-3
clone_size: NA
d_call: NA
j_call: TRBJ2-5

cdr3_aa: CATVSRAGGNQPQHF
cdr3_nt: TGTGCCACCGTATCCAGGGCAGGGGGCAATCAGCCCCAGCATTTT
v_call: TRBV10-3
clone_size: NA
d_call: NA
j_call: TRBJ1-5

cdr3_aa: CASSQRQFKQGSPYEQYF
cdr3_nt: TGTGCCAGCAGCCAGCGTCAGTTCAAACAGGGTTCCCCCTACGAGCAGTACTTC
v_call: TRBV7-9
clone_size: NA
d_call: NA
j_call: TRBJ2-7

cdr3_aa: CASSLGQTGELFF
cdr3_nt: TGTGCCAGCAGCTTGGGGCAGACCGGGGAGCTGTTTTTT
v_call: TRBV5-4
clone_size: NA
d_call: NA
j_call: TRBJ2-2

cdr3_aa: CASSPPSSDTQYF
cdr3_nt: TGTGCCAGCTCACCACCGTCATCAGATACGCAGTATTTT
v_call: TRBV18
clone_size: NA
d_call: NA
j_call: TRBJ2-3

cdr3_aa: CASSQDTVAEQYF
cdr3_nt: TGCGCCAGCAGCCAAGATACGGTTGCCGAGCAGTACTTC
v_call: TRBV4-3
clone_size: once
d_call: NA
j_call: TRBJ2-7

cdr3_aa: CASSPLVSETQYF
cdr3_nt: TGTGCCAGCAGTCCACTAGTCTCCGAGACCCAGTACTTC
v_call: TRBV7-3
clone_size: NA
d_call: NA
j_call: TRBJ2-5

cdr3_aa: CASSVEPTGGGTEAFF
cdr3_nt: TGCGCCAGCAGCGTAGAACCGACAGGGGGTGGCACTGAAGCTTTCTTT
v_call: TRBV9
clone_size: NA
d_call: TRBD1
j_call: TRBJ1-1

cdr3_aa: CASSLGSQGGNEQFF
cdr3_nt: TGTGCTAGCAGCTTAGGAAGTCAGGGTGGGAATGAGCAGTTCTTC
v_call: TRBV7-7
clone_size: NA
d_call: NA
j_call: TRBJ2-1

cdr3_aa: CASSYPSGVEAFF
cdr3_nt: TGTGCCAGCAGTTACCCGTCGGGGGTCGAAGCTTTCTTT
v_call: TRBV6-6
clone_size: NA
d_call: NA
j_call: TRBJ1-1

cdr3_aa: CASSPPGTAGETQYF
cdr3_nt: TGTGCCAGCAGCCCCCCCGGGACTGCGGGAGAGACCCAGTACTTC
v_call: TRBV13
clone_size: few
d_call: NA
j_call: TRBJ2-5

cdr3_aa: CASSYARNTEAFF
cdr3_nt: TGTGCCAGCAGTTACGCGAGGAACACTGAAGCTTTCTTT
v_call: TRBV6-5
clone_size: few
d_call: NA
j_call: TRBJ1-1

cdr3_aa: CASSLGTGSYEQYF
cdr3_nt: TGTGCCAGCAGCTTAGGGACAGGGTCTTACGAGCAGTACTTC
v_call: TRBV7-9
clone_size: few
d_call: TRBD1
j_call: TRBJ2-7

cdr3_aa: CASSSSGVSSYEQYF
cdr3_nt: TGTGCCAGTAGTAGTAGCGGGGTAAGCTCCTACGAGCAGTACTTC
v_call: TRBV19
clone_size: NA
d_call: TRBD2
j_call: TRBJ2-7

cdr3_aa: CASSLTQGADEQYF
cdr3_nt: TGCGCCAGCAGCTTGACACAGGGGGCCGACGAGCAGTACTTC
v_call: TRBV5-1
clone_size: NA
d_call: TRBD1
j_call: TRBJ2-7

cdr3_aa: CASTPQGLYEQYF
cdr3_nt: TGTGCCAGCACTCCACAGGGTCTCTACGAGCAGTACTTC
v_call: TRBV2
clone_size: NA
d_call: NA
j_call: TRBJ2-7

cdr3_aa: CASSQELAGFSTDTQYF
cdr3_nt: TGTGCCAGCAGCCAAGAATTAGCGGGTTTTAGCACAGATACGCAGTATTTT
v_call: TRBV4-2
clone_size: NA
d_call: TRBD2
j_call: TRBJ2-3

cdr3_aa: CASSPRTGETQYF
cdr3_nt: TGTGCTAGCAGCCCCCGAACAGGGGAGACCCAGTACTTC
v_call: TRBV7-7
clone_size: NA
d_call: NA
j_call: TRBJ2-5

cdr3_aa: CASTRTGGPPGELFF
cdr3_nt: TGTGCCAGCACTCGAACGGGGGGGCCGCCCGGGGAGCTGTTTTTT
v_call: TRBV7-6
clone_size: NA
d_call: TRBD2
j_call: TRBJ2-2

cdr3_aa: CASSIGRAKNEKLFF
cdr3_nt: TGTGCCAGTAGTATCGGGAGGGCCAAGAATGAAAAACTGTTTTTT
v_call: TRBV19
clone_size: NA
d_call: NA
j_call: TRBJ1-4

cdr3_aa: CASSQDRREGGIGEAFF
cdr3_nt: TGTGCCAGCAGCCAAGATAGAAGAGAGGGCGGTATCGGTGAAGCTTTCTTT
v_call: TRBV14
clone_size: NA
d_call: NA
j_call: TRBJ1-1

cdr3_aa: CSARGRVEAFF
cdr3_nt: TGCAGTGCTAGAGGGCGGGTTGAAGCTTTCTTT
v_call: TRBV20-1
clone_size: NA
d_call: NA
j_call: TRBJ1-1

cdr3_aa: CATSTRLETQYF
cdr3_nt: TGTGCCACCAGCACCAGACTGGAGACCCAGTACTTC
v_call: TRBV15
clone_size: NA
d_call: NA
j_call: TRBJ2-5